This T cell receptor (beta chain) appears in the sequencing data of a study of blood T cell repertoires in COVID-19. The wider study: Spain, Italy and the United States supplied samples that represented acute and convalescent COVID-19.

Original methodology: Reference gene primer amplification in the assay estimated nucleated cell counts. TCRdb's copy holds only in-frame clones and misses some; the assay was immunoSEQ multiplex PCR. V, J and clone size are those of that table, while D and trimming were read from the DNA. The table lists 130,000 to 150,000 clones, roughly 82% of them singletons. Per germline, CDR1 LNHDA and CDR2 SQIVND (reference sequence). V was trimmed by 2 bases and J by 0 bases, leaving 10 bases between them. The CDR3 length is 15 residues. V gene TRBV19 combines with J gene TRBJ1-1; D perhaps matches TRBD1 (6 bases). The specimen sequenced was peripheral blood. This receptor was taken from a woman aged 45-60 years in a cohort sampled during active or convalescent COVID-19. In DNA, the CDR3 is TGTGCCAGTAGTATATCAGGGGTAATGAACACTGAAGCTTTCTTT. It is translated as CASSISGVMNTEAFF. The full variable domain, rest sourced from reference TRBV19 and TRBJ1-1, is DGGITQSPKYLFRKEGQNVTLSCEQNLNHDAMYWYRQDPGQGLRLIYYSQIVNDFQKGDIAEGYSVSREKKESFPLTVTSAQKNPTAFYLCASSISGVMNTEAFFGQGTRLTVV.